The 27 T cell receptor beta chains presented below share a single source sample, sequenced in a study of shared clonotypes between healthy human individuals. Data came from immunoSEQ multiplex PCR; TCRdb stores just in-frame clones and leaves some out. Of approximately 1,000,000 clones listed, approximately 80% are singletons. What was sequenced was memory CD4+ T cells from PBMCs. The subset was: CD45RA-negative fraction. The source of these receptors is a man aged 18 to 29 in good health. Some clones in this sample may be carry-over from other donors' samples.

The V call is TRBV30, the J call TRBJ1-5; D is ambiguous. The length of the CDR3 is 14 residues. Germline assignment: CDR1 GTSNPN and CDR2 SVGIG (reference sequence). V lost 1 base and J 4 bases, leaving 11 bases between the germline ends. CDR3 bases: TGTGCCTGGAGTGCCCAATCCAGGAATCAGCCCCAGCATTTT. This translates into CAWSAQSRNQPQHF.

This clone was picked up one time. The genes are TRBV7-6 and TRBJ2-1; 10 positions agree with TRBD2. The CDR3 is 15 residues long. The V gene end was trimmed by 1 base and the J gene end by 5 bases; junction bases not matched to a gene: 2. Germline CDR1 reads SGHVS; CDR2 reads FNYEAQ. The CDR3 nucleotides read TGTGCCAGCAGCTTAGTCACTAGCGGGGACAATGAGCAGTTCTTC. It translates to CASSLVTSGDNEQFF. The full variable domain, rest sourced from reference TRBV7-6 and TRBJ2-1, is GAGVSQSPRYKVTKRGQDVALRCDPISGHVSLYWYRQALGQGPEFLTYFNYEAQQDKSGLPNDRFSAERPEGSISTLTIQRTEQRDSAMYRCASSLVTSGDNEQFFGPGTRLTVL.

The chain has TRBV5-1 and TRBJ2-1, with D unresolved. Germline V gene lookup returns CDR1 SGHRS and CDR2 YFSETQ. Between the trimmed V and J ends, which lost 4 bases and 5 bases, there was a span of 4 bases. The CDR3 runs to 11 residues. CDR3 sequence reads: CASSQDNEQFF. CDR3 sequence (DNA): TGCGCCAGCAGCCAAGACAATGAGCAGTTCTTC.

The chain couples TRBV20-1 to TRBJ1-1; D is perhaps TRBD1 (6 bases). Germline V gene lookup returns CDR1 DFQATT and CDR2 SNEGSKA (reference sequence). This CDR3 is built from 11 residues. Deletions cut 5 bases from V and 7 bases from J, with 11 bases between. This CDR3 reads CSAEGGDEAFF. In DNA, the CDR3 is TGCAGTGCTGAAGGGGGGGATGAAGCTTTCTTT.

The V and J genes are TRBV7-9 and TRBJ1-2; D ambiguous. Per the germline V gene, CDR1 is SEHNR and CDR2 is FQNEAQ (reference sequence). Deletions cut 2 bases from V and 7 bases from J, with 20 bases between. The CDR3 contains 16 residues. DNA of the CDR3: TGTGCCAGCAGCTTACAAGGACCGAGGGCGTCCGGTGGCTACACCTTC. Amino acids: CASSLQGPRASGGYTF.

This chain uses TRBV6-1 with TRBJ2-1, with 7 bases that match TRBD1. The CDR3 covers 16 residues. The V segment lost 2 bases and the J segment 0 bases; nucleotides outside the gene matches: 4. Germline CDR1 is MNHNS and CDR2 is SASEGT. CDR3 bases: TGTGCCAGCAGTGAACACAGGGGTAGCTCCTACAATGAGCAGTTCTTC. Translated, it gives CASSEHRGSSYNEQFF.

This chain uses TRBV2 with TRBJ2-4; D possibly corresponds to TRBD2 (5 bases). Germline CDR1 reads SNHLY; CDR2 reads FYNNEI. V was clipped by 9 bases and J by 3 bases, with 12 bases between them. CDR3 length equals 13 residues. The DNA of the CDR3 is TGTGCCAGTCAATTGGAGGTCAAAAACATTCAGTACTTC. This sequence encodes CASQLEVKNIQYF. Complete variable domain (other parts from reference TRBV2 and TRBJ2-4): EPEVTQTPSHQVTQMGQEVILRCVPISNHLYFYWYRQILGQKVEFLVSFYNNEISEKSEIFDDQFSVERPDGSNFTLKIRSTKLEDSAMYFCASQLEVKNIQYFGAGTRLSVL.

J is TRBJ2-7 and V is TRBV11-2; the D is unclear. Germline CDR1 is SGHAT and CDR2 is FQNNGV. The CDR3 length is 15 residues. With 0 bases removed from V and 2 bases from J, the gap between germline ends came to 11 bases. CDR3 residues: CASSLEVGYTYEQYF. The CDR3 bases are TGTGCCAGCAGCTTAGAGGTGGGGTACACCTACGAGCAGTACTTC.

The J gene is TRBJ2-2, the V gene TRBV15; D may match TRBD1 or TRBD2 (7 bases each). CDR1 is LNHNV and CDR2 is YYDKDF in the germline V gene (reference sequence). Trimming left V 2 bases short and J 7 bases short, with 17 bases between. This CDR3 is 16 amino acids long. The CDR3 loop reads CATSRLGRGQGGELFF. Written as DNA, the CDR3 is TGTGCCACCAGCAGACTAGGGAGGGGGCAGGGCGGGGAGCTGTTTTTT.

As for this clone: Within the sample, other DNA sequences also encode this same CDR3. The chain has TRBV5-1 and TRBJ2-7, with D tentatively TRBD2 (6 bases). Trimming shortened V by 3 bases and J by 3 bases, and 10 bases separated the two germline ends. The CDR3 length is 13 residues. Germline CDR1 is SGHRS and CDR2 is YFSETQ. CDR3 residues: CASSSPEGYEQYF. CDR3 DNA: TGCGCCAGCAGCTCTCCGGAGGGCTACGAGCAGTACTTC.

The rearrangement links TRBV15 to TRBJ2-3; D gene uncertain. Trimming cost V 0 bases and J 4 bases, with 8 bases left between them. This CDR3 contains 14 residues. The V gene's germline CDR1 is LNHNV and CDR2 YYDKDF (reference sequence). The CDR3 here is CATSRDRFPDTQYF. The DNA of the CDR3 is TGTGCCACCAGCAGAGACAGATTCCCAGATACGCAGTATTTT.

The gene calls are TRBV7-2 and TRBJ2-7, with D unclear. V lost 5 bases to trimming and J lost 7 bases, with 24 bases between them. CDR3 length: 16 residues. Germline CDR1 is SGHTA and CDR2 is FQGNSA. DNA for the CDR3: TGTGCCAGCAGCACAACCTCCAGGCAAACTACGGTGGAGCAGTACTTC. Translating gives CASSTTSRQTTVEQYF. The full variable domain, rest sourced from reference TRBV7-2 and TRBJ2-7, is GAGVSQSPSNKVTEKGKDVELRCDPISGHTALYWYRQSLGQGLEFLIYFQGNSAPDKSGLPSDRFSAERTGGSVSTLTIQRTQQEDSAVYLCASSTTSRQTTVEQYFGPGTRLTVT.

A single count supports this clone. V and J are TRBV10-3 and TRBJ2-1; 10 nucleotides line up with TRBD2. The CDR3 is made up of 15 amino acids. The germline V gene has CDR1 ENHRY and CDR2 SYGVKD. V lost 3 bases, J lost 8 bases, and 7 bases stayed unmatched. The CDR3 spells CAISDRLAGDDEQFF. CDR3 in DNA: TGTGCCATCAGTGATCGTCTAGCGGGAGATGATGAGCAGTTCTTC.

The J gene is TRBJ2-5, the V gene TRBV18; 9 positions match TRBD2. Germline-derived CDR1 and CDR2 are KGHSH and LQKENI. V shed 1 base, J shed 9 bases, and the junction held 0 bases outside the gene matches. The length of the CDR3 is 12 residues. The CDR3 loop is CASSPLAGAQYF. The CDR3 nucleotides are TGTGCCAGCTCACCACTAGCGGGAGCCCAGTACTTC.

The J gene is TRBJ2-3, the V gene TRBV6-1; tentative D call: TRBD1 (6 bases). V lost 4 bases, J lost 2 bases, and 13 bases lay in between. CDR3 length equals 15 residues. Germline lookup yields CDR1 MNHNS and CDR2 SASEGT. CDR3 in amino acids: CASSATRQVTDTQYF. The CDR3 nucleotides are TGTGCCAGCAGTGCCACCCGACAGGTCACAGATACGCAGTATTTT.

This clone was seen more than once but under ten times. This CDR3 is also generated by other DNA sequences in the sample. The DNA for the CDR3 is TGTGCCAGCAGTCCAAGCGGACAAGAGACCCAGTACTTC. Encoded protein: CASSPSGQETQYF. The gene calls are TRBV11-3 and TRBJ2-5; D perhaps matches TRBD2 (5 bases). The CDR3 consists of 13 residues. V was clipped by 6 bases and J by 2 bases, with 10 bases between them. Germline V gene data show CDR1 as SGHNT and CDR2 as YENEEA.

The genes are TRBV6-1 and TRBJ2-1; TRBD2 matches at 7 bases. Per the germline V gene, CDR1 is MNHNS and CDR2 is SASEGT. The CDR3 is 14 amino acids. V lost 5 bases and J lost 8; bases outside the gene matches: 9. The CDR3 is CASSRLAEVYEQFF. For the CDR3, the DNA is TGTGCCAGCAGTAGACTAGCCGAGGTGTATGAGCAGTTCTTC.

CDR3 nucleotide sequence: TGTGCCAGCAGTCCGGCCCCGAACACTGAAGCTTTCTTT. Residues: CASSPAPNTEAFF. This chain connects TRBV6-1 to TRBJ1-1, with D unclear. The CDR3 is 13 amino acids. Trimming cost V 5 bases and J 1 base, with 8 bases left between them. Germline CDR1 and CDR2: MNHNS and SASEGT.

CDR3 residues: CASSGQGSSTDTQYF. In nucleotides, the CDR3 is TGTGCCAGCAGTGGACAGGGGTCTAGCACAGATACGCAGTATTTT. V is TRBV2 and J is TRBJ2-3; 8 bases align to TRBD1. Per the germline V gene, CDR1 is SNHLY and CDR2 is FYNNEI. This CDR3 has 15 residues. The J segment lost 0 bases and the V segment lost 4 bases, leaving 3 bases of the junction unmatched.

Of note for this clone: Other DNA sequences in this specimen translate into the identical CDR3. This sequence joins TRBV18 and TRBJ2-6, with D unresolved. The CDR3 is 15 amino acids. V was shortened by 0 bases and J by 0 bases, with 3 bases between the two germline ends. CDR1 and CDR2 from the germline V gene are KGHSH and LQKENI. The CDR3 region is CASSPPDSGANVLTF. CDR3 in DNA: TGTGCCAGCTCACCACCAGACTCTGGGGCCAACGTCCTGACTTTC.

The chain combines TRBV20-1 with TRBJ2-6; D unresolved. This CDR3 is 11 amino acids long. From germline, CDR1 is DFQATT and CDR2 SNEGSKA (reference sequence). Trimming shortened V by 5 bases and J by 10 bases, and 9 bases separated the two germline ends. CDR3 coding DNA: TGCAGTGCTGCCCGTACTAACGTCCTGACTTTC. Amino acids: CSAARTNVLTF.

As regards this clone: One base away lies a much larger clone, so this may be a sequencing read error. The genes are TRBV5-1 and TRBJ2-7, with 7 nucleotides matching TRBD1. CDR3 length: 14 amino acids. The germline CDR1 and CDR2 sequences are SGHRS and YFSETQ. Trimming removed 0 bases from V and 3 bases from J; junction bases left unmatched: 3. This CDR3 is CASSLDRGFYEQYF. As DNA, the CDR3 is TGCGCCAGCAGCTTGGACAGGGGTTTCTACGAGCAGTACTTC.

This clone was picked up one time. The rearrangement uses TRBV7-2 and TRBJ2-3; TRBD1 agrees at 9 bases. Germline CDR1 is SGHTA and CDR2 is FQGNSA. This CDR3 region has 16 residues. The trim removed 3 bases at V and 7 bases at J, leaving 11 bases unmatched. CDR3 in amino acids: CASSFAPGQGSNTQYF. The CDR3 DNA sequence: TGTGCCAGCAGCTTTGCACCGGGACAGGGTTCAAATACGCAGTATTTT. Combining the CDR3 with reference TRBV7-2 and TRBJ2-3 gives the whole variable domain GAGVSQSPSNKVTEKGKDVELRCDPISGHTALYWYRQSLGQGLEFLIYFQGNSAPDKSGLPSDRFSAERTGGSVSTLTIQRTQQEDSAVYLCASSFAPGQGSNTQYFGPGTRLTVL.

This chain links TRBV5-1 with TRBJ2-3; possibly TRBD2 for D (6 bases). The CDR3 is 15 amino acids. Germline values: CDR1 SGHRS, CDR2 YFSETQ. V lost 0 bases and J lost 3, with 11 bases in between. The CDR3 sequence: CASSLVMAGTDTQYF. The CDR3 DNA follows: TGCGCCAGCAGCTTGGTTATGGCGGGGACAGATACGCAGTATTTT.

V and J are TRBV20-1 and TRBJ2-3; perhaps TRBD2 as D (6 bases). The CDR3 has 11 residues. V was clipped by 6 bases and J by 4 bases, with 8 bases between them. CDR1 and CDR2 from the germline V gene are DFQATT and SNEGSKA (reference sequence). As DNA, the CDR3 is TGCAGTGCAGGGACTCCAGATACGCAGTATTTT. It codes for CSAGTPDTQYF.

The chain links TRBV9 to TRBJ1-1; D gene uncertain. The CDR3 contains 15 residues. V lost 4 bases to trimming and J lost 0 bases, with 13 bases between them. Germline-derived CDR1 and CDR2 are SGDLS and YYNGEE. CDR3 amino acids: CASSTVGGMNTEAFF. The CDR3 coding sequence is TGTGCCAGCAGCACCGTCGGAGGGATGAACACTGAAGCTTTCTTT.

Here the CDR3 reads CASPNRQGTEAFF. The DNA for the CDR3 is TGTGCCAGCCCCAACAGACAGGGCACTGAAGCTTTCTTT. V and J are TRBV28 and TRBJ1-1; 7 nucleotides match TRBD1. The CDR3 totals 13 residues. Germline V gene data show CDR1 as MDHEN and CDR2 as SYDVKM. V shed 8 bases, J shed 4 bases, and the junction held 7 bases outside the gene matches.